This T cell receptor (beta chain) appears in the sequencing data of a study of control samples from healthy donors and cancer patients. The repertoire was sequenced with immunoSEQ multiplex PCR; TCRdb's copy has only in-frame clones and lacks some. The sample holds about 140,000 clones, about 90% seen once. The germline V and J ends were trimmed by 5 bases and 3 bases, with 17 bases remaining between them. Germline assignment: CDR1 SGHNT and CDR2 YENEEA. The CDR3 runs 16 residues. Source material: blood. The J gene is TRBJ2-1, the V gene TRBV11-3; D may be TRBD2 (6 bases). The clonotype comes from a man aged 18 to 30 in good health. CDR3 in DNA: TGTGCCAGCAGCCGTGAGAGCGGGTGGGGCTACAATGAGCAGTTCTTC. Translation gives CASSRESGWGYNEQFF.